The clone carrying this T cell receptor beta chain was seen repeatedly, ten times or more. Its antigen is not identified. This sample stems from a study of CD8 T cells in ankylosing spondylitis. TCRdb fed the 5' RACE reads into MiXCR, producing one record per CDR3 protein. The repertoire holds over 200,000 distinct CDR3 sequences, with over 9.5% as singletons. Findings of the study overall: Typical of ankylosing spondylitis blood, it appeared, was a TCR beta motif of about eight highly homologous variants.

Sequencing input: blood, either unsorted or a sorted T cell fraction (not recorded which). The origin of this receptor is a male donor with ankylosing spondylitis or in good health (not recorded which).

The CDR3 loop is CSAVGGAMNTEAFF. The CDR3 nucleotides are TGCAGCGCCGTAGGGGGGGCCATGAACACTGAAGCTTTCTTT. The chain couples TRBV29-1 to TRBJ1-1, with D possibly TRBD1 on 6 matching bases. The V gene lost 7 bases and the J gene lost 0 bases, with 15 bases spanning the gap. The CDR3 is made up of 14 amino acids. Germline CDR1 reads SQVTM; CDR2 reads ANQGSEA.